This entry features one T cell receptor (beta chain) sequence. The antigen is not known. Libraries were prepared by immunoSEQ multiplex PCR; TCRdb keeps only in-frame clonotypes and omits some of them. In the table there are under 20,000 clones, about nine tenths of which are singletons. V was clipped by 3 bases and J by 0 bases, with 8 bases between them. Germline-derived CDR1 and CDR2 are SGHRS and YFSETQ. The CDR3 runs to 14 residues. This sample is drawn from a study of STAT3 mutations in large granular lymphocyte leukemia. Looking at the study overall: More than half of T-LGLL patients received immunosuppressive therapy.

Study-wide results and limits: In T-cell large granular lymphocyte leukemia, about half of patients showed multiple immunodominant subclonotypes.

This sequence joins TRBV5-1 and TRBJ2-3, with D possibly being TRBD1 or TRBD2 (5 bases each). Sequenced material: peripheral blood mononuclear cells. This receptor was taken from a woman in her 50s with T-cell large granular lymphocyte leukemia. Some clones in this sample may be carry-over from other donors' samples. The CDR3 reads CASSWGTSTDTQYF. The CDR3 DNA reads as TGCGCCAGCAGCTGGGGGACCAGCACAGATACGCAGTATTTT.